This T cell receptor beta chain was retrieved from a study of regulatory T cells in long-lasting Graves disease. Indicated time point: newly diagnosed GD, antithyroid drugs for less than 3 months. From RNA extracted from PBMCs, the TCR library was made. Germline V gives CDR1 SGHDT, CDR2 YYEEEE. The CDR3 totals 16 residues. Arm-PCR of CDR3 regions with iRepertoire HTBI primers generated TCR beta libraries. TCRdb passed the multiplex PCR reads through MiXCR, listing each CDR3 protein once. The sample lists 250,000 to 400,000 distinct CDR3 sequences; 18% were seen once. Whole-study findings and limits: TRBV28 was favored in persistent disease, as were TRBJ1-2 and TRBJ2-5.

With respect to this clonotype: Its antigen is unidentified. At one end, the junction sequence differs from germline, possibly due to a read error.

This chain uses TRBV5-6 with TRBJ2-3; maybe TRBD2 (6 bases). Sequenced material: peripheral blood mononuclear cells (PBMCs), taken at new diagnosis, from a patient treated with antithyroid drugs. The source of this sequence is a female donor with Graves disease. The CDR3 here is CASSSSDGGSIDTQYF. CDR3 sequence (DNA): TGTGCCAGCAGCTCTAGCGATGGAGGGAGCATAGATACGCAGTATTTT.